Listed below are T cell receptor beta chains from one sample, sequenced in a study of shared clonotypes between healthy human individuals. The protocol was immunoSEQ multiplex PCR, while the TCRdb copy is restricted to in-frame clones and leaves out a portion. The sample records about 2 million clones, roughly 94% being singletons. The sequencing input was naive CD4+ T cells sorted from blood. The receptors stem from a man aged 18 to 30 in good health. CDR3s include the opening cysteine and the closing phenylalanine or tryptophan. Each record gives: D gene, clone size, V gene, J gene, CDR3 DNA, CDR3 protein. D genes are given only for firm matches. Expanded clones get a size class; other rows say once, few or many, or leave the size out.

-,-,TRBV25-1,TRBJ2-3,TGTGCCAGCAGTGAATATGATACGCAGTATTTT,CASSEYDTQYF
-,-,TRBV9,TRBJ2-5,TGTGCCAGCAGCGGGCCCTACGGGGAGACCCAGTACTTC,CASSGPYGETQYF
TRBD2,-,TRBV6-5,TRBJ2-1,TGTGCCAGCAGTTCCCCTCGGGGGGGCTCCTACAATGAGCAGTTCTTC,CASSSPRGGSYNEQFF
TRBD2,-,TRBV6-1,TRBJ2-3,TGTGCCAGCAGCGCTAGCGGGGGTACAGATACGCAGTATTTT,CASSASGGTDTQYF
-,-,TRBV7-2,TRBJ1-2,TGTGCCAGCAGCTATAGCGATCGGGGTTCTGTGGATGGCTACACCTTC,CASSYSDRGSVDGYTF
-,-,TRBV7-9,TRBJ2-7,TGTGCCAGCAGCTTGGGGACGTTTGACGAGCAGTACTTC,CASSLGTFDEQYF
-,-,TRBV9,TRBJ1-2,TGTGCCAGCAGCGTAGGTACAGGGAGTTTTGGTGGCTACACCTTC,CASSVGTGSFGGYTF
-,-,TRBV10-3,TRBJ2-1,TGTGCCATCAGTGGAGGGGGGGCTCTGACGAATGAGCAGTTCTTC,CAISGGGALTNEQFF
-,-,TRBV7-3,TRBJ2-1,TGTGCCAGCAGCTCACAGTCGAACCCCTACTACAATGAGCAGTTCTTC,CASSSQSNPYYNEQFF
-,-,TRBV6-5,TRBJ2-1,TGTGCCAGCAGGAAGTACAATGAGCAGTTCTTC,CASRKYNEQFF
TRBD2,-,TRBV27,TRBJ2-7,TGTGCCAGCAGTTGGGGACTAGCGGGGCGCTCCTACGAGCAGTACTTC,CASSWGLAGRSYEQYF
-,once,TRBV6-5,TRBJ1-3,TGTGCCAGCAGTTACGGGACGGCTGGAAACACCATATATTTT,CASSYGTAGNTIYF
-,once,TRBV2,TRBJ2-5,TGTGCCAGCAGTCCAGGAGAGACCCAGTACTTC,CASSPGETQYF
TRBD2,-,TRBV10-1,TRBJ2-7,TGCGCCAGCAGTGAAACTCCTAGCGGGGTATACGAGCAGTACTTC,CASSETPSGVYEQYF
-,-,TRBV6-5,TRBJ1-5,TGTGCCAGCAGTAGAGGGGCAGGGTCTCAGCCCCAGCATTTT,CASSRGAGSQPQHF
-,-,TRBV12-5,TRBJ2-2,TGTGCTAGTGGTTTGGTACGGGGGCCAGGGAAGGAAAACACCGGGGAGCTGTTTTTT,CASGLVRGPGKENTGELFF
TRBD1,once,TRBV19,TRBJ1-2,TGTGCCAGTAGGCCTTGGACAGGGGAAGGTGGCTACACCTTC,CASRPWTGEGGYTF
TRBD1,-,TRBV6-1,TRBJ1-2,TGTGCCAGCAGTGATAGAGCCAGGGGGTATGGCTACACCTTC,CASSDRARGYGYTF
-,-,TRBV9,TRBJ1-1,TGTGCCAGCAGCCCTCGGGGGACTTTGAACACTGAAGCTTTCTTT,CASSPRGTLNTEAFF
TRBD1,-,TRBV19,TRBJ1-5,TGTGCCAGTAGTAGACCCTACAGGGGGCCTCAGCCCCAGCATTTT,CASSRPYRGPQPQHF
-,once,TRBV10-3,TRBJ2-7,TGTGCCATCTCGGCAGGCTACGAGCAGTACTTC,CAISAGYEQYF
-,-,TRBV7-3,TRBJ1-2,TGTGCCAGCAGCTTGGGCGGAGATTATGGCTACACCTTC,CASSLGGDYGYTF
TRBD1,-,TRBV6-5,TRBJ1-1,TGTGCCAGCAGGAAGGACAGGGGGAACACTGAAGCTTTCTTT,CASRKDRGNTEAFF
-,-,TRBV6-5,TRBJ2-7,TGTGCCAGCAGTTACACGACAGCCAGCTACGAGCAGTACTTC,CASSYTTASYEQYF
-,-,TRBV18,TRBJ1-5,TGTGCCAGCTCCGAGGACTATTATCAGCCCCAGCATTTT,CASSEDYYQPQHF
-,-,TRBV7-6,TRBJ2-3,TGTGCCAGCACCTCTGGGGGGCCAGATACGCAGTATTTT,CASTSGGPDTQYF
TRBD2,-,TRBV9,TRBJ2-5,TGTGCCAGCAGCACCACCCAAGGACTAGCAGCGACCCAGTACTTC,CASSTTQGLAATQYF
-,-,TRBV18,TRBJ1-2,TGTGCCAGCTCCCTCGACAGGTCTTCTAACTATGGCTACACCTTC,CASSLDRSSNYGYTF
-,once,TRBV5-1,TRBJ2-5,TGCGCCAGCAGCTTGGCTTCTACGTACCAAGAGACCCAGTACTTC,CASSLASTYQETQYF
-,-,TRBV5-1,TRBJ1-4,TGCGCCAGCTCTGGGTCAGACAGGGAAAAACTGTTTTTT,CASSGSDREKLFF
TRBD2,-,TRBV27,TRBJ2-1,TGTGCCTCACTCGGGGCGGGACTAGATACCTCCTACAATGAGCAGTTCTTC,CASLGAGLDTSYNEQFF
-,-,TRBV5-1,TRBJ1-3,TGCGCCAGCAGCTTGGATGGGGTAGGAAACACCATATATTTT,CASSLDGVGNTIYF
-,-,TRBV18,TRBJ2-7,TGTGCCAGCTCACCACCGGCCTTACCCTACGAGCAGTACTTC,CASSPPALPYEQYF
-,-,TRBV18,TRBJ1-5,TGTGCCAGCTCCCCCGGGACCTCGGAGGGCAATCAGCCCCAGCATTTT,CASSPGTSEGNQPQHF
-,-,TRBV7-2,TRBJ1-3,TGTGCCAGCAGCTTAATGGGGACGACAGGTAGTGGAAACACCATATATTTT,CASSLMGTTGSGNTIYF
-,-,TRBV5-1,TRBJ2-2,TGCGCCAGCAGCTTGGTGACTACTAACACCGGGGAGCTGTTTTTT,CASSLVTTNTGELFF
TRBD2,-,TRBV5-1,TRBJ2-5,TGCGCCAGCAGCTTCTCTAGCGGAAAAGAGACCCAGTACTTC,CASSFSSGKETQYF
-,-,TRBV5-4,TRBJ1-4,TGTGCCAGCAGCTTGGGGTCAAAGGGTCCAACTAATGAAAAACTGTTTTTT,CASSLGSKGPTNEKLFF
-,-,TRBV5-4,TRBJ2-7,TGTGCCAGCAGCTTCTATGTCACCTCCTACGAGCAGTACTTC,CASSFYVTSYEQYF
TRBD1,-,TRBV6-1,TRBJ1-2,TGTGCCAGCAGTGAAATGGGGACAGGGGGCCATGGCTACACCTTC,CASSEMGTGGHGYTF
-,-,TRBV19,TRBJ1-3,TGTGCCAGTAGTATTTCAAGTGGAAACACCATATATTTT,CASSISSGNTIYF
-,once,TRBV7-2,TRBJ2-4,TGTGCCAGCAGCTTAGAGGTCATAATAGCCAAAAACATTCAGTACTTC,CASSLEVIIAKNIQYF
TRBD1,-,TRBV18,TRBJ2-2,TGTGCCAGCTCACACGACAGGGTACAAGCCACCGGGGAGCTGTTTTTT,CASSHDRVQATGELFF
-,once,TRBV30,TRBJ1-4,TGTGCCTGGAGTCCCTCCAAGCGGATCGCGGAAAAACTGTTTTTT,CAWSPSKRIAEKLFF
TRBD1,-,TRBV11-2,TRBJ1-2,TGTGCCAGCAGCCCTACAGGGGACTATGGCTACACCTTC,CASSPTGDYGYTF
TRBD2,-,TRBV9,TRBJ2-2,TGTGCCAGCGGCCGGGACTACCAACCCGGGGAGCTGTTTTTT,CASGRDYQPGELFF
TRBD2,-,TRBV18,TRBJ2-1,TGTGCCAGCTCACCACCCCTAGCGGGAGTAGGTCCGTTCTTC,CASSPPLAGVGPFF
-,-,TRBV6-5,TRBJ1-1,TGTGCCAGCAGTTACCCCGACAGGAACACTGAAGCTTTCTTT,CASSYPDRNTEAFF
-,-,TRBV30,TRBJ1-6,TGTGCCTGGAGTGCCGGCCGTAATTCACCCCTCCACTTT,CAWSAGRNSPLHF
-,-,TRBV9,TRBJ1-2,TGTGCCAGCAGCGTAGAGGGAGCCCCAACCCACGGCTACACCTTC,CASSVEGAPTHGYTF
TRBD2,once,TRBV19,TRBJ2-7,TGTGCCAGTAGTAACCCGGGACTAGGGGGCTACGAGCAGTACTTC,CASSNPGLGGYEQYF